The entry below describes one T cell receptor beta chain. Its target is not known. This table comes from immunoSEQ multiplex PCR, and its TCRdb copy is limited to in-frame clones, with some not included. Among approximately 32,000 clones listed, about 90% were seen once. These data originate in a study of T cells after posttransplantation cyclophosphamide. General study results and limits: Recipient CMV seropositivity and CMV reactivation strongly tracked TRB clonality.

Germline CDR1 reads WSHSY; CDR2 reads SAAADI. The CDR3 is 14 residues long. V lost 6 bases and J 3 bases, leaving 12 bases between the germline ends. J is TRBJ1-3 and V is TRBV10-2; the D gene is possibly TRBD1 (5 bases). The receptor was isolated from a woman aged 40-49 years with a blood cancer, CMV-positive, and with a related stem cell donor. The specimen sequenced was PBMCs. The CDR3 loop is CASSDGGFGNTIYF. The CDR3 DNA reads TGCGCCAGCAGCGACGGGGGTTTTGGAAACACCATATATTTT.